A selection of T cell receptor beta chains follows, all from one sample in a study of PD-L1 blockade in urothelial cancer. The protocol was immunoSEQ multiplex PCR, while the TCRdb copy is restricted to in-frame clones and leaves out a portion. In the table there are tens of thousands of clones, roughly 89% of which are singletons. Source: PBMCs, taken around atezolizumab (anti-PD-L1) treatment. The receptors come from a woman in her seventies with urothelial cancer. The CDR3 runs from the conserved cysteine through the conserved F or W. A D gene is named only where the DNA matches it firmly. Clone size is not always given. Where it is, it says once, few, many or a class for expanded clones.

size	V	D	J	DNA	CDR3
-	TRBV11-2	TRBD1	TRBJ2-7	TGTGCCAGCAGCCGACCGGGACAGGGTACCTACGAGCAGTACTTC	CASSRPGQGTYEQYF
-	TRBV6-6	-	TRBJ2-7	TGTGCCAGCAGTTACGGGCAGGCGATCACCTACGAGCAGTACTTC	CASSYGQAITYEQYF
-	TRBV27	TRBD1	TRBJ1-5	TGTGCCAGCAGTCAGACGGGACAGGGGGCGAGTCAGCCCCAGCATTTT	CASSQTGQGASQPQHF
-	TRBV29-1	TRBD2	TRBJ2-5	TGCAGCGTTGAGGAAGCGGGAGTTGAGACCCAGTACTTC	CSVEEAGVETQYF
-	TRBV7-6	-	TRBJ2-2	TGTGCCAGCAGCAAGACACTGGTTACGAACACCGGGGAGCTGTTTTTT	CASSKTLVTNTGELFF
-	TRBV30	-	TRBJ2-2	TGTGCCTGGAGTGCCGGGACACTGAACACCGGGGAGCTGTTTTTT	CAWSAGTLNTGELFF
-	TRBV5-1	TRBD1	TRBJ2-5	TGCGCCAGCAGCTTGGGAGGGACAGGGCAAGAGACCCAGTACTTC	CASSLGGTGQETQYF
-	TRBV20-1	TRBD1	TRBJ2-1	TGCAGTGCTAGACTAGGACAGGGAAGGTTCTTC	CSARLGQGRFF
few	TRBV5-1	-	TRBJ2-3	TGCGCCAGCAGCTTGGATGGGGGGGCGGCAGATACGCAGTATTTT	CASSLDGGAADTQYF
-	TRBV5-6	TRBD2	TRBJ2-7	TGTGCCAGCAGCCCCCTAGCGGGAGGGAGTAGGAGCGAGCAGTACTTC	CASSPLAGGSRSEQYF